A single T cell receptor beta chain is shown here with its context. This specimen comes from a study of blood T cell repertoires in COVID-19. The CDR3 runs 13 residues. V gave up 5 bases and J gave up 4 bases, with 11 bases separating them. Looked up from germline, CDR1 is GTSNPN and CDR2 is SVGIG (reference sequence). Using immunoSEQ multiplex PCR, the repertoire was profiled, and TCRdb retains in-frame clones only, with some absent. The sample lists around 240,000 clones, approximately 85% occurring once. The sequenced material came from PBMCs or T cells enriched from blood (not recorded which). The source is a woman between 45 and 60 years old who had recovered from COVID-19. The gene calls are TRBV30 and TRBJ1-4; D unresolved. DNA of the CDR3: TGTGCCTGGGGCAGGAATTTTAATGAAAAACTGTTTTTT. Its protein product is CAWGRNFNEKLFF. The entire variable domain, with the rest obtained from reference TRBV30 and TRBJ1-4, is as follows: SQTIHQWPATLVQPVGSPLSLECTVEGTSNPNLYWYRQAAGRGLQLLFYSVGIGQISSEVPQNLSASRPQDRQFILSSKKLLLSDSGFYLCAWGRNFNEKLFFGSGTQLSVL.